The 27 T cell receptor beta chains below were found in one sample sequenced in a study of T cell changes during pregnancy in multiple sclerosis (dated by TCRdb to about 2019). Library preparation employed the immunoSEQ multiplex PCR assay. Drawn from immuneACCESS, this table holds only the in-frame rearrangements with V and J called that TCRdb kept. Clones are partly lost; checked studies trace under half to an unresolved V gene and leave the rest unexplained. The sample yields 55,000 to 75,000 clones; 75% to 95% were counted once. The top ten constitute around 2.4% of the sample. The sequences come from peripheral blood, collected in the third trimester of pregnancy. These receptors all stem from a female donor in good health, enrolled as a control in a pregnancy study.

The chain is built from TRBV7-8 and TRBJ2-1; possibly TRBD2 for D (5 bases). CDR1 is SGHVS and CDR2 is FQNEAQ in the germline V gene. V gave up 5 bases and J gave up 4 bases, with 15 bases separating them. The CDR3 is made up of 15 amino acids. CDR3: CASSPQRTTYNEQFF. Written as DNA, the CDR3 is TGTGCCAGCAGCCCCCAGCGGACCACGTACAATGAGCAGTTCTTC.

This clone was seen just once. The chain links TRBV5-6 to TRBJ1-5; perhaps TRBD1 as D (6 bases). The CDR3 sequence is 16 residues long. V was trimmed by 0 bases and J by 1 base, leaving 11 bases between them. Germline values: CDR1 SGHDT, CDR2 YYEEEE. This CDR3 reads CASSLGAGVSNQPQHF. The CDR3 nucleotides are TGTGCCAGCAGCTTGGGTGCAGGGGTAAGCAATCAGCCCCAGCATTTT.

J is TRBJ2-3 and V is TRBV15; 7 bases agree with TRBD1. With V trimmed by 0 bases and J by 3 bases, 3 bases remained unmatched. CDR3 size: 15 residues. Germline V gives CDR1 LNHNV, CDR2 YYDKDF (reference sequence). The CDR3 is CATSREAGGTDTQYF. In DNA, the CDR3 is TGTGCCACCAGCAGAGAGGCAGGGGGAACAGATACGCAGTATTTT.

The chain combines TRBV10-1 with TRBJ1-4, with 8 bases aligning to TRBD1. The CDR3 is made up of 14 amino acids. The V and J ends lost 3 bases and 11 bases, in that order; junction bases with no gene match: 8. CDR1 is WNHNN, CDR2 SYGVQD, per germline (reference sequence). The chain's CDR3 is CASSEGQGARKLFF. CDR3 DNA: TGCGCCAGCAGTGAAGGGCAGGGGGCGAGGAAACTGTTTTTT.

The chain employs TRBV4-2 and TRBJ2-3, with 7 positions matching TRBD2. Trimming at V came to 1 base and at J to 5 bases, leaving 9 bases not matched to a gene. The CDR3 is 16 residues long. Germline V lookup: CDR1 LGHNA, CDR2 YNFKEQ. CDR3 protein: CASSQVRGRAEDTQYF. DNA for the CDR3: TGTGCCAGCAGCCAAGTACGGGGGAGGGCGGAAGATACGCAGTATTTT.

This chain uses TRBV9 with TRBJ1-1; unclear D gene. Trimming left V 5 bases short and J 1 base short, with 12 bases between. Germline CDR1 and CDR2: SGDLS and YYNGEE. The CDR3 has 14 amino acids. CDR3 loop: CASRSPAGNTEAFF. As DNA, the CDR3 is TGTGCCAGCAGGAGCCCAGCGGGGAACACTGAAGCTTTCTTT.

The V call is TRBV5-1, the J call TRBJ1-2, with 8 bases that match TRBD1. The V segment lost 4 bases and the J segment 4 bases; nucleotides outside the gene matches: 3. The CDR3 loop spans 13 amino acids. CDR1 is SGHRS and CDR2 is YFSETQ in the germline V gene. CDR3: CASSAGGSYGYTF. DNA of the CDR3: TGCGCCAGCAGCGCAGGGGGCTCCTATGGCTACACCTTC.

The rearrangement uses TRBV11-2 and TRBJ2-2; D not resolved. This CDR3 region has 16 residues. Germline CDR1 is SGHAT and CDR2 is FQNNGV. With 0 bases removed from V and 1 base from J, the gap between germline ends came to 9 bases. The CDR3 here is CASSLDRQRNTGELFF. CDR3 bases: TGTGCCAGCAGCTTAGATAGGCAGCGGAACACCGGGGAGCTGTTTTTT.

This chain joins TRBV9 and TRBJ1-4; 7 positions match TRBD1. V lost 2 bases to trimming and J lost 14 bases; unmatched junction nucleotides: 9. The CDR3 has 13 residues. Germline-derived CDR1 and CDR2 are SGDLS and YYNGEE. CDR3 sequence reads: CASSVNSRGPLFF. The DNA for the CDR3 is TGTGCCAGCAGCGTGAATTCTAGGGGGCCCCTGTTTTTT.

The chain joins TRBV5-1 to TRBJ2-3; no firm D call. CDR1 and CDR2 (germline): SGHRS, YFSETQ. V dropped 7 bases and J dropped 0 bases, with 12 bases sitting between them. This CDR3 spans 14 amino acids. The CDR3 spells CASLADSSTDTQYF. CDR3 nucleotides: TGCGCCAGCCTGGCGGATTCTAGCACAGATACGCAGTATTTT. The full variable domain, its missing parts supplied by reference TRBV5-1 and TRBJ2-3, is KAGVTQTPRYLIKTRGQQVTLSCSPISGHRSVSWYQQTPGQGLQFLFEYFSETQRNKGNFPGRFSGRQFSNSRSEMNVSTLELGDSALYLCASLADSSTDTQYFGPGTRLTVL.

The V call is TRBV5-4, the J call TRBJ2-7, with 8 bases lining up with TRBD2. V lost 7 bases, J lost 1 base, and 10 bases stayed unmatched. This CDR3 has 15 residues. Germline V gene sequence: CDR1 SGHNT, CDR2 YYREEE (reference sequence). CDR3 nucleotides: TGTGCCAGCTCTCGGGGGGGGGCTGTTTCCTACGAGCAGTACTTC. Residues: CASSRGGAVSYEQYF.

V is TRBV29-1 and J is TRBJ1-1, with D possibly being TRBD1 (6 bases). V shed 6 bases and J shed 0 bases, with 8 bases lying between them. The CDR3 sequence is 12 residues long. Germline CDR1 SQVTM, CDR2 ANQGSEA. CDR3 DNA: TGCAGCGTCGGGACACTGAACACTGAAGCTTTCTTT. Translation: CSVGTLNTEAFF.

The J gene is TRBJ2-3, the V gene TRBV10-3, with D perhaps TRBD2 (7 bases). Between the trimmed V and J ends, which lost 2 bases and 2 bases, there was a span of 20 bases. The CDR3 sequence is 18 residues long. Per germline, CDR1 ENHRY and CDR2 SYGVKD. Written as DNA, the CDR3 is TGTGCCATCAGTGAGCAGCCCGCGGGGGCTAGGTTCACAGATACGCAGTATTTT. Its translation is CAISEQPAGARFTDTQYF.

The chain carries TRBV6-5 and TRBJ2-7; TRBD1 agrees at 9 bases. This CDR3 is 15 amino acids long. The germline CDR1 and CDR2 sequences are MNHEY and SVGAGI. J gave up 7 bases and V 2 bases, and 9 bases lay outside the gene matches. In nucleotides, the CDR3 is TGTGCCAGCAGTTACGTGACAGGGGGGGTTGGGGAGCAGTACTTC. This sequence encodes CASSYVTGGVGEQYF.

The CDR3 loop is CASRKTGATGELFF. DNA of the CDR3: TGTGCCAGCAGAAAGACAGGGGCTACCGGGGAGCTGTTTTTT. The rearrangement joins TRBV6-5 to TRBJ2-2; the match to TRBD1 covers 8 bases. V trimming: 6 bases; J trimming: 5 bases; junction bases outside the gene matches: 5. The CDR3 extends over 14 amino acids. From germline, CDR1 is MNHEY and CDR2 SVGAGI.

The chain carries TRBV15 and TRBJ2-7; a possible D gene is TRBD1 (6 bases). The V gene lost 0 bases and the J gene lost 9 bases, with 21 bases spanning the gap. Germline loops: CDR1 LNHNV, CDR2 YYDKDF (reference sequence). This CDR3 is built from 16 residues. The CDR3 DNA follows: TGTGCCACCAGCAGAGAGGGGCCAGCTCCAGGGGAGATGCAGTACTTC. As protein: CATSREGPAPGEMQYF.

The rearrangement joins TRBV11-2 to TRBJ1-2; no firm D call. The CDR3 has 13 residues. Germline V gene sequence: CDR1 SGHAT, CDR2 FQNNGV. The V gene lost 7 bases and the J gene lost 4 bases, with 13 bases spanning the gap. CDR3 coding DNA: TGTGCCAGCACCTCCTCGGGTGGCTATGGCTACACCTTC. Translation gives CASTSSGGYGYTF.

In this sample, this clone turned up once. The chain carries TRBV5-4 and TRBJ2-7; 8 bases align to TRBD1. Germline CDR1 reads SGHNT; CDR2 reads YYREEE (reference sequence). The ends lost 1 base at V and 3 bases at J; junction bases unmatched: 0. The CDR3 is 13 residues long. The CDR3: CASSLTGGYEQYF. The CDR3, as DNA: TGTGCCAGCAGCTTGACAGGGGGCTACGAGCAGTACTTC.

As regards this clone: Its ends do not fully match the called genes, so a read error is possible. The chain couples TRBV13 to TRBJ2-7; 10 bases line up with TRBD1. The V gene's germline CDR1 is PRHDT and CDR2 FYEKMQ (reference sequence). The CDR3 has 10 residues. The CDR3 DNA reads TGTGCCAGCAGCGGGACAGGGGTGGACTTC. Amino acids: CASSGTGVDF. The variable domain in full, completed from reference TRBV13 and TRBJ2-7, reads AAGVIQSPRHLIKEKRETATLKCYPIPRHDTVYWYQQGPGQDPQFLISFYEKMQSDKGSIPDRFSAQQFSDYHSELNMSSLELGDSALYFCASSGTGVDFGPGTRLTVT.

The chain uses TRBV27 and TRBJ1-1, with a weak D call TRBD1 (5 bases). From germline, CDR1 is MNHEY and CDR2 SMNVEV (reference sequence). The CDR3 is 13 residues long. With 3 bases removed from V and 3 bases from J, the gap between germline ends came to 8 bases. CDR3 sequence: CASSFDRYTEAFF. CDR3 in DNA: TGTGCCAGCAGTTTCGACAGATACACTGAAGCTTTCTTT.

The chain uses TRBV6-1 and TRBJ2-7, with D perhaps matching TRBD2 (5 bases). Germline loops: CDR1 MNHNS, CDR2 SASEGT. This CDR3 spans 14 amino acids. Between the trimmed V and J ends, which lost 3 bases and 2 bases, there was a span of 11 bases. CDR3 in amino acids: CASSDAGVAYEQYF. DNA for the CDR3: TGTGCCAGCAGTGATGCCGGGGTTGCCTACGAGCAGTACTTC.

V usage is TRBV28 and J usage is TRBJ2-3; D call uncertain. The CDR3 runs to 11 residues. Trimming removed 7 bases at V and 6 bases at J, with 8 bases between. Germline values: CDR1 MDHEN, CDR2 SYDVKM. The DNA for the CDR3 is TGTGCCAGCACGGTGCGGGATACGCAGTATTTT. Amino acids: CASTVRDTQYF.

This clone has more than one count but fewer than ten. The gene calls are TRBV4-2 and TRBJ1-1; no clear D. This CDR3 comprises 15 residues. Trimming took 5 bases from V and 1 from J, leaving 14 bases between them. CDR1 is LGHNA and CDR2 is YNFKEQ in the germline V gene. In nucleotides, the CDR3 is TGTGCCAGCAGCAACCCGGGGTGGGGGAACACTGAAGCTTTCTTT. This sequence encodes CASSNPGWGNTEAFF.

The chain combines TRBV6-1 with TRBJ1-4; 11 bases map to TRBD1. This CDR3 spans 13 amino acids. With V trimmed by 6 bases and J by 8 bases, 2 bases remained unmatched. Germline V gene lookup returns CDR1 MNHNS and CDR2 SASEGT. In DNA form, the CDR3 reads TGTGCCAGCAGCCGGGACAGGGGGGAAAAACTGTTTTTT. Translating gives CASSRDRGEKLFF.

The V gene is TRBV4-1, the J gene TRBJ1-4; D remains ambiguous. Trimming removed 1 base from V and 8 bases from J, with 11 bases in between. Germline V gives CDR1 MGHRA, CDR2 YSYEKL. The length of the CDR3 is 14 residues. The CDR3 bases are TGCGCCAGCAGCCAAGGACCAAGGGAGGAAAAACTGTTTTTT. This translates into CASSQGPREEKLFF.

CDR3 sequence reads: CSARADTGANVLTF. For the CDR3, the DNA is TGCAGCGCCCGCGCCGATACTGGGGCCAACGTCCTGACTTTC. This chain connects TRBV29-1 to TRBJ2-6, with no clear D. V was pared by 7 bases and J by 2 bases, with 12 bases between. In germline, CDR1 is SQVTM, CDR2 ANQGSEA. CDR3 length: 14 amino acids. Looking up the rest from reference TRBV29-1 and TRBJ2-6 gives the full variable domain: SAVISQKPSRDICQRGTSLTIQCQVDSQVTMMFWYRQQPGQSLTLIATANQGSEATYESGFVIDKFPISRPNLTFSTLTVSNMSPEDSSIYLCSARADTGANVLTFGAGSRLTVL.

The chain has TRBV7-9 and TRBJ2-7; D is perhaps TRBD1 (5 bases). Trimming cost V 1 base and J 2 bases, with 9 bases left between them. This CDR3 spans 14 amino acids. Germline CDR1 is SEHNR and CDR2 is FQNEAQ (reference sequence). CDR3 protein: CASSLEGVPYEQYF. CDR3 coding DNA: TGTGCCAGCAGCTTAGAAGGGGTCCCCTACGAGCAGTACTTC.